This section outlines one T cell receptor (beta chain) sequence together with its context. The data originate from a study of T-cell reconstitution after alpha-beta-depleted transplantation in children. Unique molecular identifiers were used in preparing the TCRbeta library. TCRdb reprocessed the PCR reads via MiXCR and lists one record per CDR3 protein. There are 240,000 or so distinct CDR3 sequences in the sample; approximately 12% occur only once, and approximately 2.4% lies in the top ten. The CDR3 is made up of 15 amino acids. Germline loops: CDR1 DFQATT, CDR2 SNEGSKA (reference sequence). V lost 0 bases, J lost 0 bases, and 9 bases lay in between.

The sequence was obtained from a human donor who donated a stem cell graft to a child with acute lymphoblastic leukemia. The sequencing used PBMCs from the stem cell graft donor, collected from the stem cell graft. The chain is built from TRBV20-1 and TRBJ1-3, with D hard to call. CDR3 loop: CSARDLRDSGNTIYF. CDR3 bases: TGCAGTGCTAGAGACCTCCGTGACTCTGGAAACACCATATATTTT.